The text below deals with one T cell receptor (beta chain). Antigen: not known. The data derive from a study of cytomegalovirus exposure and HLA in healthy donors. General study findings and limits: According to the study, around 150 TCR beta chains were cytomegalovirus-associated. Through in vitro validation, a few CMV-associated chains were shown to be specific for CMV antigens.

TCRdb keeps only in-frame clones here, not all; method: immunoSEQ multiplex PCR. The sample carries some 290,000 clones, roughly 88% recorded once. Unmatched junction bases numbered 3, after V lost 0 bases and J lost 8 bases. This CDR3 spans 15 amino acids. Per germline, CDR1 SGHDT and CDR2 YYEEEE. Material for sequencing was PBMCs. The chain joins TRBV5-6 to TRBJ2-1; TRBD1 aligns across 12 bases. The origin of this receptor is a man between 25 and 39 years old in good health and CMV-seronegative. The CDR3 sequence: CASSLAGTGGHEQFF. The DNA for the CDR3 is TGTGCCAGCAGCTTGGCGGGGACAGGGGGCCATGAGCAGTTCTTC.